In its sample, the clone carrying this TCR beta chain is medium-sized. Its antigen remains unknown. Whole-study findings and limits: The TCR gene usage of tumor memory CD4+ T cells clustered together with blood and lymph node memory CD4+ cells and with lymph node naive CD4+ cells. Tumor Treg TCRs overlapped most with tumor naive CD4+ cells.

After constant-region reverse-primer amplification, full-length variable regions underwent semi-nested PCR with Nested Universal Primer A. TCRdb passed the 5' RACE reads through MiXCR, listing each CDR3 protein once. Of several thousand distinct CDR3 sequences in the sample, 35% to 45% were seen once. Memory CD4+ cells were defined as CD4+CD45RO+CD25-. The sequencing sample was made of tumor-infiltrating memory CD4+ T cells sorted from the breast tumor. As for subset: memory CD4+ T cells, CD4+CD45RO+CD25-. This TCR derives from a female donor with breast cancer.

CDR3 residues: CASSLGTVGANEQFF. CDR3 DNA sequence: TGTGCCAGCAGCTTAGGTACGGTCGGGGCGAATGAGCAGTTCTTC. The rearrangement links TRBV7-9 to TRBJ2-1; D may be TRBD1 or TRBD2 (5 bases each). In germline, CDR1 is SEHNR, CDR2 FQNEAQ (reference sequence). The CDR3 loop spans 15 amino acids. Between the trimmed V and J ends, which lost 1 base and 7 bases, there was a span of 14 bases.